This section outlines one T cell receptor (beta chain) sequence together with its context. Its matching antigen is unknown. The read ends 3 residues early relative to the CDR3; the germline J gene fills the gap. Recipients received nonmyeloablative bone marrow transplants from related graft donors, with transient mixed chimerism. Unstimulated Tregs (CD4+CD25+CD127-) and CD4+CD25- non-Tregs were sorted from PBMCs. The germline CDR1 and CDR2 sequences are MNHEY and SVGEGT. This CDR3 has 17 amino acids. The junction had 7 bases not matched to a gene; V was cut back by 4 bases and J by 7 bases. The protocol was immunoSEQ multiplex PCR, while the TCRdb copy is restricted to in-frame clones and leaves out a portion. This sample contains 20,000 to 30,000 clones. This sample stems from a study of Tregs in tolerant kidney transplant recipients. General study points: This study did not directly address biological reproducibility. Some patients' samples used different primers over time, so nucleotide sequences weren't comparable. Findings come from small patient numbers and require larger validation.

Sequences were derived from CD4+ T cells from blood (PBMCs), sampled 6 months after the transplant. This TCR was sampled from a human patient who received a combined kidney and bone marrow transplant. The T cells may partly be graft donor cells. V and J are TRBV6-2 or TRBV6-3 and TRBJ2-2, with TRBD2 identical over 15 bases. The CDR3 DNA, read in part, is TGTGCCAGCAGTTTCCGGACTAGCGGGAGGGCTATCGGGGAG. This codes for CASSFRTSGRAIGE. The entire CDR3 protein reads CASSFRTSGRAIGELFF.